These T cell receptor beta chains were read from a single sample in a study of T cell responses to AZD1222 COVID-19 vaccine. Assay used: immunoSEQ multiplex PCR; TCRdb lists only in-frame clones, some missing. The sample consists of about 110,000 clones, 80% to 95% of them appearing once. Sequences were derived from peripheral blood, sampled 28 days after the second AZD1222 dose. Receptors were obtained from an adult who received the AZD1222 COVID-19 vaccine. Each CDR3 is given with its conserved first and last residue. Each record gives: CDR3 length, V gene, clone size, D gene, J gene, CDR3 DNA, CDR3 protein. D genes are given only for firm matches. The size of a clone is reported for some rows only, either as once, few or many, or as a class for expanded clones.

12	TRBV2	NA	NA	TRBJ2-7	TGTGCCAGCAAGGACGGAGCCTACGAGCAGTACTTC	CASKDGAYEQYF
14	TRBV7-9	NA	NA	TRBJ1-5	TGTGCCAGCAGCCCCGTGGAATCGAGTCAGCCCCAGCATTTT	CASSPVESSQPQHF
16	TRBV25-1	NA	TRBD1	TRBJ1-2	TGTGCCAGCAGTGAACCCCCGGGACAGGGCAACTATGGCTACACCTTC	CASSEPPGQGNYGYTF
13	TRBV5-1	NA	TRBD1	TRBJ2-3	TGCGCCAGCAGCGGACAGGGAGGAGATACGCAGTATTTT	CASSGQGGDTQYF
18	TRBV7-2	NA	TRBD1	TRBJ2-4	TGTGCCAGCAGCTTAGGGATGAGGGGGCGCACTACCAAAAACATTCAGTACTTC	CASSLGMRGRTTKNIQYF
15	TRBV28	NA	TRBD1	TRBJ1-2	TGTGCCAGCAGCCCATCCCAGGGGGGTTACTATGGCTACACCTTC	CASSPSQGGYYGYTF
12	TRBV11-2	NA	NA	TRBJ1-2	TGTGCCAGCAGCCAATATTACTCGGGCTACACCTTC	CASSQYYSGYTF
15	TRBV6-1	NA	NA	TRBJ1-2	TGTGCCAGCAGTGAAAGCACTACAGGGATAGGTGGCTACACCTTC	CASSESTTGIGGYTF
15	TRBV11-1	NA	TRBD2	TRBJ2-1	TGTGCCAGCAGCACACTAGCGGGGGCCCCCAATGAGCAGTTCTTC	CASSTLAGAPNEQFF
16	TRBV5-4	NA	NA	TRBJ1-6	TGTGCCAGCAGCTCTCGACGACAGGAACTTAATTCACCCCTCCACTTT	CASSSRRQELNSPLHF
12	TRBV7-4	NA	NA	TRBJ1-5	TGTGCCAGCAGCCCCACCCCCCAGCCCCAGCATTTT	CASSPTPQPQHF
18	TRBV18	NA	TRBD1	TRBJ2-7	TGTGCCAGCTCACCCGGGACAGGCTCCGGAGGGGTTCCCTACGAGCAGTACTTC	CASSPGTGSGGVPYEQYF
14	TRBV9	NA	NA	TRBJ1-5	TGTGCCAGCAAAAATCGGGACGGCAATCAGCCCCAGCATTTT	CASKNRDGNQPQHF
14	TRBV2	once	TRBD1	TRBJ2-7	TGTGCCAGCGAGCTCGGGACAGGGTCCTACGAGCAGTACTTC	CASELGTGSYEQYF